This TCR beta chain was retrieved from a study of identical twins. Germline CDR1 SGHRS, CDR2 YFSETQ. The CDR3 has 16 residues. Trimming took 0 bases from V and 5 from J; bases not matched to a gene: 6. The table lists this clonotype with many counts. MiXCR, applied by TCRdb to the 5' RACE reads, yields one record per CDR3 protein. The sample lists roughly 240,000 distinct CDR3 sequences, approximately 6.8% occurring once. The sample also formed part of further work on yellow fever vaccine responses in identical twins.

The receptor was derived from a woman aged 18 to 35 in good health. The rearrangement links TRBV5-1 to TRBJ2-5; 11 bases align to TRBD2. The source material was CD8+ T cells sorted from blood. The CDR3 DNA sequence: TGCGCCAGCAGCTTGGCCCTAGCGGGGGGCTGGGAGACCCAGTACTTC. This codes for CASSLALAGGWETQYF.